This TCR beta chain appears in the sequencing data of a study of T cells in Graves' hyperthyroidism and ophthalmopathy. On the basis of clinical symptoms, serum thyroxine and TRAb, thyroid ultrasound and orbital computed tomography, diagnoses were made. Cells are PBMCs isolated from 9 to 10 ml of fresh blood. The source material, RNA transcripts, was used to amplify TCR beta CDR3 regions. A first-round RT-PCR of the TCR CDR3 used the HTBI primer set. TCRdb reprocessed the multiplex PCR reads via MiXCR and lists one record per CDR3 protein. The sample contains 410,000 or so distinct CDR3 sequences, 14% to 15% of which appear only once. Whole-study findings and limits: The model foresaw ophthalmopathy a median around 6 months prior to onset. Expanded thyroid clonotypes (above 0.001) were mostly also found in blood.

CDR1 SEHNR and CDR2 FQNEAQ come from the germline V gene (reference sequence). There are 10 residues in the CDR3. The V gene lost 8 bases and the J gene lost 6 bases, with 7 bases spanning the gap. Worth noting for this clonotype: Its antigen is undetermined. A much larger clonotype is one base distant, so this may be a read error. The final CDR3 position lacks the conserved phenylalanine or tryptophan, pointing to a likely read error.

Sequencing was done on a sample of blood. This receptor was taken from a man between 18 and 35 years old with Graves' ophthalmopathy. This chain links TRBV7-9 with TRBJ2-5; the D call may be TRBD1 or TRBD2 (5 bases each). CDR3 region: CASEGKTQYL. The CDR3 nucleotides are TGTGCCAGCGAGGGGAAGACCCAGTACCTC.